These 29 T cell receptor beta chains were sequenced from one sample in a study of T cells in Graves' hyperthyroidism and ophthalmopathy. The source material, RNA transcripts, was used to amplify TCR beta CDR3 regions. Carried out on the TCR CDR3, a first-round RT-PCR used the HTBI primer set. TCRdb recomputed calls from the multiplex PCR reads with MiXCR, one row per CDR3 protein. The sample shows around 620,000 distinct CDR3 sequences, 12% to 15% of them seen only once. The sample comprised blood. The origin of the receptors is a young woman with Graves' ophthalmopathy.

The chain has TRBV7-3 and TRBJ2-2; D may correspond to TRBD1 or TRBD2 (5 bases each). This CDR3 is 16 amino acids long. Between the trimmed V and J ends, which lost 3 bases and 4 bases, there was a span of 15 bases. Germline CDR1 is SGHTA and CDR2 is FQGTGA. In nucleotides, the CDR3 is TGTGCCAGCAGCTTCTCCGGGACGGCAGGCACCGGGGAGCTGTTTTTT. It specifies CASSFSGTAGTGELFF.

This clonotype was seen repeatedly, ten times or more. The rearrangement uses TRBV10-3 and TRBJ1-2; 8 nucleotides line up with TRBD1. The germline CDR1 and CDR2 sequences are ENHRY and SYGVKD. V lost 1 base to trimming and J lost 2 bases; unmatched junction nucleotides: 0. The CDR3 is 14 amino acids. The CDR3 region is CAISEYRGNYGYTF. The CDR3 DNA reads TGTGCCATCAGTGAGTACAGGGGGAACTATGGCTACACCTTC.

This clonotype was counted many times. This chain links TRBV20-1 with TRBJ2-1, with D possibly matching TRBD2 (6 bases). In germline, CDR1 is DFQATT, CDR2 SNEGSKA (reference sequence). The length of the CDR3 is 18 residues. The V end lost 1 base, the J end lost 0 bases, and 19 bases lay between the germline ends. CDR3 sequence (DNA): TGCAGTGCTAGAGGTAGTCGCTCCGGGAGCAGCTCCTACAATGAGCAGTTCTTC. Translating gives CSARGSRSGSSSYNEQFF.

V is TRBV6-1 and J is TRBJ2-7; D might be TRBD1 or TRBD2, each matching 5 bases. This CDR3 is built from 17 residues. CDR1 is MNHNS and CDR2 is SASEGT in the germline V gene. V lost 2 bases and J 1 base, leaving 18 bases between the germline ends. In nucleotides, the CDR3 is TGTGCCAGCAGTGAAAAATGGGGGAGACAGATATCCTACGAGCAGTACTTC. Protein sequence: CASSEKWGRQISYEQYF.

The chain couples TRBV30 to TRBJ1-1; D possibly corresponds to TRBD1 (5 bases). V lost 1 base and J 1 base, leaving 10 bases between the germline ends. The CDR3 runs 14 residues. Germline V gives CDR1 GTSNPN, CDR2 SVGIG (reference sequence). The CDR3 loop reads CAWSGGIQNTEAFF. CDR3 nucleotides: TGTGCCTGGAGTGGGGGGATACAGAACACTGAAGCTTTCTTT. Full variable domain (rest looked up from reference TRBV30 and TRBJ1-1): SQTIHQWPATLVQPVGSPLSLECTVEGTSNPNLYWYRQAAGRGLQLLFYSVGIGQISSEVPQNLSASRPQDRQFILSSKKLLLSDSGFYLCAWSGGIQNTEAFFGQGTRLTVV.

The sample holds a few counts of this clonotype. The J gene is TRBJ1-5, the V gene TRBV16; the D is unclear. The germline V and J ends were trimmed by 0 bases and 5 bases, with 5 bases remaining between them. The CDR3 sequence is 13 residues long. Germline CDR1 is KGHSY and CDR2 is FQNENV. CDR3 residues: CASSQSDDQPQHF. The CDR3 DNA follows: TGTGCCAGCAGCCAATCGGATGATCAGCCCCAGCATTTT.

This clonotype turned up a few times. The chain couples TRBV4-2 to TRBJ2-2, with D hard to call. Germline assignment: CDR1 LGHNA and CDR2 YNFKEQ. The CDR3 loop spans 15 amino acids. Trimming removed 0 bases at V and 6 bases at J, with 11 bases between. DNA of the CDR3: TGTGCCAGCAGCCAAGATCCCATAGGTCCCGGGGAGCTGTTTTTT. Amino acid sequence: CASSQDPIGPGELFF.

This chain's CDR3 is CASSYGVTDTQYF. The CDR3 DNA sequence: TGTGCCAGCAGTTACGGAGTCACAGATACGCAGTATTTT. The chain joins TRBV6-5 to TRBJ2-3; no firm D call. Trimming took off 2 bases at V and 2 bases at J, with 5 bases between the two ends. There are 13 residues in the CDR3. Germline CDR1 MNHEY, CDR2 SVGAGI.

This clonotype was observed many times. CDR3 protein: CASSLALPNPRYEQYF. The CDR3 nucleotides read TGTGCCAGCAGCTTAGCGCTTCCCAACCCCCGCTACGAGCAGTACTTC. J is TRBJ2-7 and V is TRBV7-8, with unresolved D. Germline-derived CDR1 and CDR2 are SGHVS and FQNEAQ. This CDR3 contains 16 residues. With 0 bases removed from V and 3 bases from J, the gap between germline ends came to 15 bases.

This clonotype was counted between two and nine times. The J gene is TRBJ2-5, the V gene TRBV12-3 or TRBV12-4, with a weak D call TRBD2 (6 bases). Deletions cut 2 bases from V and 0 bases from J, with 13 bases between. The CDR3 loop spans 16 amino acids. The CDR3, as DNA: TGTGCCAGCAGTTTAAGGGGAGGTGGGTACCAAGAGACCCAGTACTTC. It specifies CASSLRGGGYQETQYF.

The rearrangement links TRBV19 to TRBJ1-1; 7 bases agree with TRBD1. The CDR3 contains 13 residues. From germline, CDR1 is LNHDA and CDR2 SQIVND (reference sequence). V shed 6 bases, J shed 1 base, and the junction held 2 bases outside the gene matches. DNA of the CDR3: TGTGCCAGTAGAGACAGGGAGAACACTGAAGCTTTCTTT. This translates into CASRDRENTEAFF.

This clonotype was recorded at least ten times. The chain uses TRBV7-2 and TRBJ2-2; D gene uncertain. V was cut by 5 bases and J by 1 base, with 8 bases left in between. Germline CDR1 is SGHTA and CDR2 is FQGNSA. CDR3 size: 14 residues. CDR3 in amino acids: CASSPYMNTGELFF. The CDR3 DNA follows: TGTGCCAGCAGCCCCTACATGAACACCGGGGAGCTGTTTTTT. The variable domain in full, with the rest retrieved from reference TRBV7-2 and TRBJ2-2, is GAGVSQSPSNKVTEKGKDVELRCDPISGHTALYWYRQSLGQGLEFLIYFQGNSAPDKSGLPSDRFSAERTGGSVSTLTIQRTQQEDSAVYLCASSPYMNTGELFFGEGSRLTVL.

This clonotype has a count of ten or more. V is TRBV7-2 and J is TRBJ2-7; D is ambiguous. The CDR3 spans 15 residues. Per the germline V gene, CDR1 is SGHTA and CDR2 is FQGNSA. V gave up 3 bases and J gave up 1 base, with 13 bases separating them. The CDR3 DNA reads TGTGCCAGCAGCTTCTATGAGCGTGCTTCCTACGAGCAGTACTTC. Translation: CASSFYERASYEQYF. Together with reference TRBV7-2 and TRBJ2-7, the CDR3 gives the full variable domain: GAGVSQSPSNKVTEKGKDVELRCDPISGHTALYWYRQSLGQGLEFLIYFQGNSAPDKSGLPSDRFSAERTGGSVSTLTIQRTQQEDSAVYLCASSFYERASYEQYFGPGTRLTVT.

There are many counts of this clonotype. The DNA of the CDR3 is TGCAGTGCTTCAATCAGAGGGGGACTAGCACGTACCCGCTACGAGCAGTACTTC. Protein: CSASIRGGLARTRYEQYF. The genes are TRBV20-1 and TRBJ2-7; 9 nucleotides agree with TRBD2. Trimming removed 5 bases from V and 3 bases from J; junction bases left unmatched: 20. Per the germline V gene, CDR1 is DFQATT and CDR2 is SNEGSKA (reference sequence). The CDR3 has 18 residues.

This clonotype occurred many times. This chain joins TRBV14 and TRBJ2-3, with D maybe TRBD1 (5 bases). Germline CDR1 SGHDN, CDR2 FVKESK. The germline V and J ends were trimmed by 6 bases and 0 bases, with 7 bases remaining between them. The length of the CDR3 is 13 residues. The CDR3 spells CASRRQSTDTQYF. Written as DNA, the CDR3 is TGTGCCAGCAGGCGACAGAGCACAGATACGCAGTATTTT.

Comment on this clonotype: A much more abundant neighbour one base away suggests this may be a read error. The chain uses TRBV5-1 and TRBJ2-1; perhaps TRBD1 as D (5 bases). Germline V CDR1 and CDR2: SGHRS, YFSETQ. This CDR3 region has 16 residues. The CDR3 DNA reads TGCGCCTGCAGCCCTAATACTGACAGACGCTACAATGAGCAGTTCTTC. The encoded protein is CACSPNTDRRYNEQFF.

The V and J genes are TRBV4-2 and TRBJ1-3; D gene uncertain. Trimming cost V 1 base and J 0 bases, with 10 bases left between them. This CDR3 is built from 16 residues. Germline CDR1 reads LGHNA; CDR2 reads YNFKEQ. CDR3 nucleotides: TGTGCCAGCAGCCAAGTAGGGTCGAGCTCTGGAAACACCATATATTTT. Protein: CASSQVGSSSGNTIYF.

This chain joins TRBV7-9 and TRBJ1-4; the D is unclear. Trimming stripped 1 base from V and 0 bases from J, with 21 bases between. The CDR3 runs to 20 residues. Germline CDR1 reads SEHNR; CDR2 reads FQNEAQ (reference sequence). CDR3 region: CASSLDRGRRVWATNEKLFF. CDR3 DNA: TGTGCCAGCAGCTTAGACCGTGGGCGGAGGGTCTGGGCAACTAATGAAAAACTGTTTTTT. The complete variable domain, with remaining parts taken from reference TRBV7-9 and TRBJ1-4, reads DTGVSQNPRHKITKRGQNVTFRCDPISEHNRLYWYRQTLGQGPEFLTYFQNEAQLEKSRLLSDRFSAERPKGSFSTLEIQRTEQGDSAMYLCASSLDRGRRVWATNEKLFFGSGTQLSVL.

Here the CDR3 DNA reads TGTGCCATCCCGAGAGACTCTGGAAACACCATATATTTT. Amino acid sequence: CAIPRDSGNTIYF. This rearrangement joins TRBV2 to TRBJ1-3, with D unresolved. The CDR3 length is 13 residues. V shed 10 bases and J shed 0 bases, with 10 bases lying between them. CDR1 is SNHLY and CDR2 is FYNNEI in the germline V gene.

The sample holds many counts of this clonotype. The rearrangement links TRBV2 to TRBJ2-5; D is perhaps TRBD1 or TRBD2 (5 bases each). CDR3 size: 11 residues. The V end lost 8 bases, the J end lost 5 bases, and 9 bases lay between the germline ends. Germline V CDR1 and CDR2: SNHLY, FYNNEI. DNA for the CDR3: TGTGCCAGCGGGACGAGGGAGACCCAGTACTTC. Translation: CASGTRETQYF.

The chain uses TRBV4-1 and TRBJ1-4; maybe TRBD1 (6 bases). The V gene lost 10 bases and the J gene lost 6 bases, with 18 bases spanning the gap. Germline V gene data show CDR1 as MGHRA and CDR2 as YSYEKL. The CDR3 covers 14 residues. DNA of the CDR3: TGCGCCACTACCGGAGGGGCAGGGGATGAAAAACTGTTTTTT. It translates to CATTGGAGDEKLFF.

As DNA, the CDR3 is TGTGCCAGCAGTCCCCAGGGGGCTGGGGATAATTCACCCCTCCACTTT. This codes for CASSPQGAGDNSPLHF. This sequence joins TRBV28 and TRBJ1-6; 8 bases match TRBD1. With V trimmed by 5 bases and J by 5 bases, 8 bases remained unmatched. The CDR3 is 16 residues long. CDR1 is MDHEN, CDR2 SYDVKM, per germline.

This clonotype was counted ten times or more. The chain recombines TRBV11-2 with TRBJ1-4, with D possibly being TRBD1 (5 bases). This CDR3 has 14 amino acids. Per the germline V gene, CDR1 is SGHAT and CDR2 is FQNNGV. The ends were cut back, 5 bases at V and 4 bases at J, with 11 bases in the middle. CDR3 bases: TGTGCCAGCAGCCCCGGGACGGATAATGAAAAACTGTTTTTT. Its protein is CASSPGTDNEKLFF.

This clonotype was seen more than once but under ten times. V and J are TRBV5-1 and TRBJ2-4; 7 bases align to TRBD2. CDR3 length: 14 residues. V lost 2 bases to trimming and J lost 5 bases; unmatched junction nucleotides: 4. Looked up from germline, CDR1 is SGHRS and CDR2 is YFSETQ. The DNA for the CDR3 is TGCGCCAGCAGCTTTGGGCTAGCGGAAAACATTCAGTACTTC. Amino acid sequence: CASSFGLAENIQYF.

This chain joins TRBV20-1 and TRBJ2-5, with TRBD2 matching over 9 bases. This CDR3 region has 14 residues. Germline trimming cut 5 bases from V and 2 bases from J; bases unmatched to any gene: 6. Per the germline V gene, CDR1 is DFQATT and CDR2 is SNEGSKA (reference sequence). As DNA, the CDR3 is TGCAGTGCTTCTACTAGCGGGCCTCAAGAGACCCAGTACTTC. Translated: CSASTSGPQETQYF.

A few counts support this clonotype. J is TRBJ2-3 and V is TRBV10-3; a possible D gene is TRBD2 (5 bases). Germline assignment: CDR1 ENHRY and CDR2 SYGVKD. The CDR3 spans 17 residues. V was pared by 4 bases and J by 2 bases, with 19 bases between. Here the CDR3 reads CAISGFPGTTPTDTQYF. CDR3 in DNA: TGTGCCATCAGTGGTTTTCCGGGAACAACACCCACAGATACGCAGTATTTT.

This clonotype was picked up many times. The gene calls are TRBV5-1 and TRBJ2-7; TRBD1 matches at 7 bases. Germline V gives CDR1 SGHRS, CDR2 YFSETQ. V shed 1 base and J 5 bases; nucleotides not matched to a gene: 9. CDR3 length equals 15 residues. The CDR3 nucleotides read TGCGCCAGCAGCTTGTCGACAGGGACCTATAACGAGCAGTACTTC. This sequence encodes CASSLSTGTYNEQYF.

This clonotype was seen a few times. The rearrangement links TRBV6-1 to TRBJ1-1, with D tentatively TRBD1 (6 bases). CDR1 MNHNS and CDR2 SASEGT come from the germline V gene. The CDR3 runs 14 residues. Between the trimmed V and J ends, which lost 5 bases and 5 bases, there was a span of 15 bases. CDR3 coding DNA: TGTGCCAGCAGTAAACAGGGTGTGCGGACTGAAGCTTTCTTT. Translating gives CASSKQGVRTEAFF.

This clonotype has just a few counts. The gene calls are TRBV12-3 or TRBV12-4 and TRBJ2-2; possibly TRBD1 for D (6 bases). This CDR3 spans 16 amino acids. V lost 2 bases and J 6 bases, leaving 16 bases between the germline ends. In DNA form, the CDR3 reads TGTGCCAGCAGTTTAAGTTTGGCAGGGGTCCCCGGGGAGCTGTTTTTT. It translates to CASSLSLAGVPGELFF.